The 21 T cell receptor beta chains reported below all come from one sample, sequenced in a study of neurological immune-mediated disorders. TCRdb reprocessed the 5' RACE reads with MiXCR, giving one entry per CDR3 protein. The sample gives roughly 67,000 distinct CDR3 sequences, more than 3.5% of which show up once; 2.6% is in the top ten. The sequencing sample was made of PBMCs. These receptors were collected from a man over 45 with multiple sclerosis.

Many counts were recorded for this clonotype. This chain's CDR3 is CASSLGLGSQETQYF. Here the CDR3 DNA reads TGCGCCAGCAGCTTGGGTTTGGGGTCCCAAGAGACCCAGTACTTC. This chain uses TRBV5-1 with TRBJ2-5, with D uncertain. This CDR3 comprises 15 residues. V was clipped by 0 bases and J by 1 base, with 10 bases between them. Germline V CDR1 and CDR2: SGHRS, YFSETQ. Using reference TRBV5-1 and TRBJ2-5 for the parts outside the CDR3, the full variable domain is KAGVTQTPRYLIKTRGQQVTLSCSPISGHRSVSWYQQTPGQGLQFLFEYFSETQRNKGNFPGRFSGRQFSNSRSEMNVSTLELGDSALYLCASSLGLGSQETQYFGPGTRLLVL.

There are a few counts of this clonotype. This rearrangement joins TRBV12-3 or TRBV12-4 to TRBJ2-2, with TRBD2 matching 8 bases. Trimming removed 6 bases from V and 4 bases from J; junction bases left unmatched: 7. The CDR3 extends over 15 amino acids. CDR3 DNA: TGTGCCAGCAGGCTTATGGCGGGGGGCACCGGGGAGCTGTTTTTT. It translates to CASRLMAGGTGELFF.

There are many counts of this clonotype. The V call is TRBV4-1, the J call TRBJ1-2; D gene ambiguous. From germline, CDR1 is MGHRA and CDR2 YSYEKL. The CDR3 is made up of 14 amino acids. With 0 bases removed from V and 6 bases from J, the gap between germline ends came to 11 bases. CDR3 sequence (DNA): TGCGCCAGCAGCCAAGAGCGGCAGCTCCATGGCTACACCTTC. Protein sequence: CASSQERQLHGYTF.

This clonotype has ten or more counts. The chain recombines TRBV18 with TRBJ1-4, with D hard to call. Trimming took 4 bases from V and 3 from J, leaving 12 bases between them. Germline V gene lookup returns CDR1 KGHSH and CDR2 LQKENI. The CDR3 runs to 15 residues. CDR3 sequence (DNA): TGTGCCAGCTCACAGCAGACTGGCGCTAATGAAAAACTGTTTTTT. Encoded protein: CASSQQTGANEKLFF. Variable domain in full (rest from reference TRBV18 and TRBJ1-4): NAGVMQNPRHLVRRRGQEARLRCSPMKGHSHVYWYRQLPEEGLKFMVYLQKENIIDESGMPKERFSAEFPKEGPSILRIQQVVRGDSAAYFCASSQQTGANEKLFFGSGTQLSVL.

This rearrangement joins TRBV29-1 to TRBJ1-1; unclear D gene. There are 11 residues in the CDR3. The germline gives CDR1 SQVTM, CDR2 ANQGSEA. Trimming left V 4 bases short and J 7 bases short, with 10 bases between. Here the CDR3 DNA reads TGCAGCGTTGGCGGCGGGTATGAAGCTTTCTTT. Protein: CSVGGGYEAFF.

The sample holds many counts of this clonotype. The chain links TRBV20-1 to TRBJ2-3, with a possible D match to TRBD2 (6 bases). The CDR3 totals 14 residues. V was clipped by 3 bases and J by 2 bases, with 12 bases between them. Germline lookup yields CDR1 DFQATT and CDR2 SNEGSKA (reference sequence). The CDR3 reads CSASRDSHTDTQYF. The CDR3 DNA reads TGCAGTGCTAGCCGGGACTCACACACAGATACGCAGTATTTT.

This clonotype was counted a few times. This may stem from a read error, because a much larger clone lies one nucleotide away. The chain has TRBV9 and TRBJ2-3; D tentatively reads TRBD1 or TRBD2 (5 bases each). Trimming removed 3 bases from V and 2 bases from J, with 19 bases in between. The CDR3 has 17 amino acids. The germline CDR1 and CDR2 sequences are SGDLS and YYNGEE. This CDR3 reads CASSARGGAPITDTQYF. CDR3 sequence (DNA): TGTGCCAGCAGCGCGCGTGGGGGAGCTCCAATCACAGATACGCAGTATTTT.

This clonotype has a count of ten or more. This chain links TRBV20-1 with TRBJ2-7; 7 positions match TRBD1. Germline V CDR1 and CDR2: DFQATT, SNEGSKA (reference sequence). J was trimmed by 2 bases and V by 6 bases; bases with no gene match: 4. The CDR3 extends over 12 amino acids. The chain's CDR3 is CSAATGPYEQYV. In DNA form, the CDR3 reads TGCAGTGCCGCGACAGGGCCCTACGAGCAGTACGTC.

The chain links TRBV15 to TRBJ2-5, with a possible D match to TRBD2 (6 bases). Trimming removed 7 bases at V and 4 bases at J, with 10 bases between. Per the germline V gene, CDR1 is LNHNV and CDR2 is YYDKDF (reference sequence). The CDR3 runs to 12 residues. The DNA for the CDR3 is TGTGCCACCATGAGACTAGGAGAGACCCAGTACTTC. Translating it yields CATMRLGETQYF.

This clonotype was seen many times. V gene TRBV20-1 combines with J gene TRBJ2-2; 13 bases are shared with TRBD2. V was pared by 3 bases and J by 8 bases, with 6 bases of the junction left unmatched. The CDR3 has 15 amino acids. Germline V CDR1 and CDR2: DFQATT, SNEGSKA (reference sequence). The chain's CDR3 is CSASRAGLAGGELFF. The CDR3 DNA reads as TGCAGTGCTAGTCGGGCGGGACTAGCGGGGGGGGAGCTGTTTTTT.

This chain uses TRBV20-1 with TRBJ2-7; no definite D call. V lost 0 bases to trimming and J lost 3 bases, with 12 bases between them. The CDR3 extends over 14 amino acids. The germline gives CDR1 DFQATT, CDR2 SNEGSKA (reference sequence). This CDR3 reads CSARDPRKGYEQYF. CDR3 nucleotide sequence: TGCAGTGCTAGAGACCCGCGAAAGGGCTACGAGCAGTACTTC.

Ten or more counts support this clonotype. The V gene is TRBV12-3 or TRBV12-4, the J gene TRBJ2-5; tentative D call: TRBD2 (5 bases). The CDR3 sequence is 15 residues long. Deletions cut 5 bases from V and 3 bases from J, with 16 bases between. The CDR3 loop reads CASSPGLAGKETQYF. CDR3 in DNA: TGTGCCAGCAGTCCCGGGCTAGCCGGGAAAGAGACCCAGTACTTC.

This clonotype has ten or more counts. The genes are TRBV5-6 and TRBJ1-2; 8 bases are shared with TRBD1. CDR1 SGHDT and CDR2 YYEEEE come from the germline V gene. J was trimmed by 0 bases and V by 4 bases; bases with no gene match: 8. CDR3 length: 16 amino acids. CDR3 DNA: TGTGCCAGCAGCATCGGGACAGGACGCGCTAACTATGGCTACACCTTC. Protein: CASSIGTGRANYGYTF.

Ten or more counts support this clonotype. CDR3 nucleotide sequence: TGCAGTGCTAGAGATCCGTCCGGGGACTACGAGCAGTACGTC. The encoded protein is CSARDPSGDYEQYV. The V call is TRBV20-1, the J call TRBJ2-7; D perhaps matches TRBD2 (5 bases). Germline V gene sequence: CDR1 DFQATT, CDR2 SNEGSKA (reference sequence). V shed 0 bases and J shed 3 bases, with 12 bases lying between them. The CDR3 covers 14 residues.

V usage is TRBV15 and J usage is TRBJ1-5, with a weak D call TRBD1 (5 bases). The length of the CDR3 is 14 residues. V shed 3 bases and J shed 8 bases, with 14 bases lying between them. Germline V gives CDR1 LNHNV, CDR2 YYDKDF (reference sequence). The CDR3 loop reads CATSSLERGEPQHF. In nucleotides, the CDR3 is TGTGCCACCAGCAGTCTGGAAAGAGGGGAGCCCCAGCATTTT.

The sample holds many counts of this clonotype. The rearrangement links TRBV20-1 to TRBJ1-3; TRBD1 aligns across 10 bases. CDR1 is DFQATT and CDR2 is SNEGSKA in the germline V gene (reference sequence). The V segment lost 4 bases and the J segment 2 bases; nucleotides outside the gene matches: 2. This CDR3 is built from 14 residues. This CDR3 is CSATTGGPGNTIYF. In DNA, the CDR3 is TGCAGTGCTACGACAGGGGGCCCTGGAAACACCATATATTTT.

At least ten counts were recorded for this clonotype. V is TRBV4-1 and J is TRBJ2-7; the D gene is possibly TRBD1 (6 bases). The CDR3 loop spans 15 amino acids. With 0 bases removed from V and 4 bases from J, the gap between germline ends came to 13 bases. The germline V gene encodes CDR1 MGHRA and CDR2 YSYEKL. The CDR3 region is CASSQDRQGRYEQYF. The CDR3, as DNA: TGCGCCAGCAGCCAAGATAGGCAGGGGCGATACGAGCAGTACTTC.

This clonotype was counted many times. A read error may produce the germline difference seen at one junction end. J is TRBJ1-1 and V is TRBV7-9; D not resolved. Germline CDR1 is SEHNR and CDR2 is FQNEAQ (reference sequence). The CDR3 length is 14 residues. The CDR3 reads CASSLVVSNAEAFF. CDR3 coding DNA: TGTGCCAGCAGCTTAGTCGTTTCGAACGCTGAAGCTTTCTTT.

This clonotype was recorded many times. The chain uses TRBV7-9 and TRBJ2-1; possibly TRBD2 for D (5 bases). This CDR3 has 15 amino acids. The V gene's germline CDR1 is SEHNR and CDR2 FQNEAQ (reference sequence). Trimming took 5 bases from V and 7 from J, leaving 18 bases between them. CDR3 in amino acids: CASSPTLGGGNEQFF. The CDR3 coding sequence is TGTGCCAGCAGCCCGACGTTAGGAGGTGGGAATGAGCAGTTCTTC. The variable domain in full, with the rest retrieved from reference TRBV7-9 and TRBJ2-1, is DTGVSQNPRHKITKRGQNVTFRCDPISEHNRLYWYRQTLGQGPEFLTYFQNEAQLEKSRLLSDRFSAERPKGSFSTLEIQRTEQGDSAMYLCASSPTLGGGNEQFFGPGTRLTVL.

This clonotype was seen repeatedly, ten times or more. The chain employs TRBV6-5 and TRBJ1-3, with a tentative D call TRBD1 (5 bases). The CDR3 spans 14 residues. Germline CDR1 is MNHEY and CDR2 is SVGAGI. V lost 5 bases and J 2 bases, leaving 10 bases between the germline ends. DNA of the CDR3: TGTGCCAGCAGTCCCAGGGTAGCTGGAAACACCATATATTTT. Translation gives CASSPRVAGNTIYF.

This clonotype showed up many times. The chain has TRBV7-2 and TRBJ2-1, with TRBD2 identical over 8 bases. The trim removed 4 bases at V and 6 bases at J, leaving 8 bases unmatched. The CDR3 runs 15 residues. From germline, CDR1 is SGHTA and CDR2 FQGNSA. CDR3 sequence reads: CASSSRGGLFNEQFF. DNA for the CDR3: TGTGCCAGCAGCTCCCGGGGGGGCCTTTTCAATGAGCAGTTCTTC.